These 9 T cell receptor beta chains share one sample of origin, sequenced in a study of cytomegalovirus exposure and HLA in healthy donors. Measured with immunoSEQ multiplex PCR; TCRdb has only the in-frame clones, and not every one. The sample includes 110,000 or so clones, approximately 96% of them seen just once. The sequencing input was PBMCs. Receptor source: a woman under 30 in good health and CMV-seronegative.

This clone came up once. This chain links TRBV20-1 with TRBJ2-7; no clear D gene. Germline V lookup: CDR1 DFQATT, CDR2 SNEGSKA (reference sequence). The CDR3 sequence is 11 residues long. The V gene lost 2 bases and the J gene lost 3 bases, with 5 bases spanning the gap. CDR3 sequence (DNA): TGCAGTGCTAGACGTTTCTACGAGCAGTACTTC. It codes for CSARRFYEQYF.

CDR3 sequence (DNA): TGCGCCAGCAGCCAAGATGAGGGATTGACTAATGAAAAACTGTTTTTT. Encoded protein: CASSQDEGLTNEKLFF. The chain recombines TRBV4-3 with TRBJ1-4; D remains ambiguous. The CDR3 totals 16 residues. The V and J ends lost 0 bases and 2 bases respectively, with 10 bases between them. The germline gives CDR1 LGHNA, CDR2 YSLEER.

V usage is TRBV6-1 and J usage is TRBJ2-3; possible D gene TRBD1, 6 bases. From germline, CDR1 is MNHNS and CDR2 SASEGT. This CDR3 is 16 amino acids long. Trimming shortened V by 1 base and J by 4 bases, and 15 bases separated the two germline ends. The CDR3 loop is CASSEGSGDSADTQYF. CDR3 bases: TGTGCCAGCAGTGAAGGGTCAGGGGATAGCGCAGATACGCAGTATTTT.

J is TRBJ2-5 and V is TRBV2; 7 bases fit TRBD2. The CDR3 totals 15 residues. V shed 6 bases and J 5 bases; nucleotides not matched to a gene: 12. CDR1 is SNHLY, CDR2 FYNNEI, per germline. CDR3 in amino acids: CASSIGLDPRETQYF. DNA for the CDR3: TGTGCCAGCAGCATCGGACTAGACCCCCGGGAGACCCAGTACTTC.

The rearrangement uses TRBV10-3 and TRBJ2-1; D possibly corresponds to TRBD1 (7 bases). CDR1 and CDR2 (germline): ENHRY, SYGVKD. Trimming removed 9 bases from V and 2 bases from J, with 17 bases in between. The CDR3 extends over 15 amino acids. CDR3 loop: CAIRKGAGTYNEQFF. In DNA, the CDR3 is TGTGCCATTAGAAAGGGGGCGGGAACCTACAATGAGCAGTTCTTC.

CDR3 amino acids: CASSLGGLAGVDTQYF. DNA of the CDR3: TGCGCCAGCAGCTTGGGAGGACTAGCGGGGGTAGATACGCAGTATTTT. This sequence joins TRBV5-1 and TRBJ2-3, with TRBD2 matching 13 bases. From germline, CDR1 is SGHRS and CDR2 YFSETQ. This CDR3 is built from 16 residues. V lost 0 bases, J lost 5 bases, and 3 bases stayed unmatched.

This rearrangement joins TRBV27 to TRBJ1-5, with 11 bases matching TRBD1. This CDR3 has 13 residues. Trimming cost V 11 bases and J 7 bases; bases outside gene matches: 7. CDR1 is MNHEY and CDR2 is SMNVEV in the germline V gene (reference sequence). For the CDR3, the DNA is TGTGCCTCGGGACAGGGGGGATGGCAGCCCCAGCATTTT. Encoded protein: CASGQGGWQPQHF.

The chain combines TRBV2 with TRBJ1-5, with TRBD1 matching 7 bases. This CDR3 is built from 16 residues. The germline V gene has CDR1 SNHLY and CDR2 FYNNEI. Trimming removed 6 bases from V and 0 bases from J; junction bases left unmatched: 8. CDR3 loop: CASSIQGLASNQPQHF. CDR3 bases: TGTGCCAGCAGCATACAGGGGCTCGCTAGCAATCAGCCCCAGCATTTT. The full variable domain, completed using reference TRBV2 and TRBJ1-5, is EPEVTQTPSHQVTQMGQEVILRCVPISNHLYFYWYRQILGQKVEFLVSFYNNEISEKSEIFDDQFSVERPDGSNFTLKIRSTKLEDSAMYFCASSIQGLASNQPQHFGDGTRLSIL.

The chain employs TRBV28 and TRBJ2-1, with 11 bases aligning to TRBD2. Germline assignment: CDR1 MDHEN and CDR2 SYDVKM. The length of the CDR3 is 16 residues. The trim removed 6 bases at V and 4 bases at J, leaving 8 bases unmatched. CDR3 DNA: TGTGCCAGCAGACTTGGGGGGACTAGCGGATACAATGAGCAGTTCTTC. Translating gives CASRLGGTSGYNEQFF.